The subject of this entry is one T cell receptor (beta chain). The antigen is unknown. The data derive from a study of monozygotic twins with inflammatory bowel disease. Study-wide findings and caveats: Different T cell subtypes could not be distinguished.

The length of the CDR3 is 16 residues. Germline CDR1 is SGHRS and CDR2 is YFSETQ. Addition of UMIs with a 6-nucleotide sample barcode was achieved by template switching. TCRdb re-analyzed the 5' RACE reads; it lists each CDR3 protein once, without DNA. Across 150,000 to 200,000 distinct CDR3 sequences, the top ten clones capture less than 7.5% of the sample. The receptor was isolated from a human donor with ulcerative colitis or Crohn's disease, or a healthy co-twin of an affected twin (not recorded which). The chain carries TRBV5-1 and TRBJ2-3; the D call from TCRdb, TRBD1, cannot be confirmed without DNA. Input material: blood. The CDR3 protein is CASSLDGTVSTDTQYF.